This entry lists 28 T cell receptor beta chains sequenced from one sample in a study of blood T cell repertoires in COVID-19. Here immunoSEQ multiplex PCR was the method, and the copy in TCRdb shows in-frame clones only, minus some. The table lists around 270,000 clones, around nine tenths of them singletons. Sequences were obtained from peripheral blood. Every receptor here comes from a man between 40 and 49 years old with acute or convalescent COVID-19.

The chain employs TRBV5-1 and TRBJ1-2; 9 bases are shared with TRBD1. Germline CDR1 is SGHRS and CDR2 is YFSETQ. With V trimmed by 4 bases and J by 3 bases, 1 base remained unmatched. The CDR3 runs to 13 residues. CDR3 in DNA: TGCGCCAGCAGCCGGACAGGGGACTATGGCTACACCTTC. Its protein is CASSRTGDYGYTF.

The rearrangement links TRBV5-1 to TRBJ2-2, with 8 positions matching TRBD2. Germline-derived CDR1 and CDR2 are SGHRS and YFSETQ. The CDR3 extends over 15 amino acids. J lost 6 bases, V lost 7 bases, and 11 bases had no gene match. The CDR3 DNA is TGCGCCAGCTGCGTGGGGACTAGTGAGGCCGGGGAGCTGTTTTTT. Translating gives CASCVGTSEAGELFF.

This sequence joins TRBV24-1 and TRBJ1-1; a weak D match, TRBD1 (5 bases). The V end was cut by 4 bases, the J end by 11 bases, with 13 bases between. Germline CDR1 reads KGHDR; CDR2 reads SFDVKD. This CDR3 spans 12 amino acids. This chain's CDR3 is CATSDSGQGAFF. In nucleotides, the CDR3 is TGTGCCACCAGTGACTCTGGACAAGGGGCTTTCTTT.

This clone has just a few counts. The chain employs TRBV4-2 and TRBJ1-2; tentative D call: TRBD1 (5 bases). The CDR3 is 15 amino acids. Germline values: CDR1 LGHNA, CDR2 YNFKEQ. Trimming took off 4 bases at V and 4 bases at J, with 16 bases between the two ends. CDR3: CASSLGEGEVYGYTF. CDR3 in DNA: TGTGCCAGCAGCCTAGGTGAAGGGGAGGTCTATGGCTACACCTTC.

The chain recombines TRBV27 with TRBJ2-7; TRBD1 aligns across 8 bases. The CDR3 runs to 14 residues. After removal of 5 bases from V and 3 bases from J, the junction contained 6 bases not matched to a gene. From germline, CDR1 is MNHEY and CDR2 SMNVEV (reference sequence). The CDR3 region is CASSIGQGSYEQYF. The CDR3 DNA is TGTGCCAGCAGTATCGGACAGGGCAGCTACGAGCAGTACTTC.

This chain links TRBV6-2 or TRBV6-3 with TRBJ1-4; 10 bases align to TRBD1. This CDR3 has 14 residues. Germline V lookup: CDR1 MNHEY, CDR2 SVGEGT. Germline trimming cut 4 bases from V and 8 bases from J; bases unmatched to any gene: 4. CDR3 region: CASSSGTGVEKLFF. DNA for the CDR3: TGTGCCAGCAGTTCCGGGACAGGGGTAGAAAAACTGTTTTTT.

The genes are TRBV30 and TRBJ1-1; D remains ambiguous. Per the germline V gene, CDR1 is GTSNPN and CDR2 is SVGIG (reference sequence). Deletions cut 8 bases from V and 10 bases from J, with 11 bases between. This CDR3 is built from 9 residues. The CDR3 region has the DNA TGTGCCGCCGACATTGCAGCTTTCTTT. Translating gives CAADIAAFF.

V and J are TRBV3-1 (or the pseudogene TRBV3-2) and TRBJ1-4; D unclear. This CDR3 has 15 residues. Germline loops: CDR1 LGHDT, CDR2 YNNKEL (reference sequence). V gave up 1 base and J gave up 4 bases, with 10 bases separating them. The CDR3 region is CASSQGTFSNEKLFF. The CDR3 bases are TGTGCCAGCAGCCAAGGTACCTTTAGTAATGAAAAACTGTTTTTT.

The chain links TRBV29-1 to TRBJ2-7; D is possibly TRBD1 (6 bases). Trimming shortened V by 7 bases and J by 0 bases, and 13 bases separated the two germline ends. The CDR3 length is 13 residues. Germline CDR1 reads SQVTM; CDR2 reads ANQGSEA. CDR3 bases: TGCAGCGCCCGGCCGGACAGCTCCTACGAGCAGTACTTC. This encodes CSARPDSSYEQYF.

The chain recombines TRBV7-6 with TRBJ2-7; D uncertain. Looked up from germline, CDR1 is SGHVS and CDR2 is FNYEAQ. The germline V and J ends were trimmed by 5 bases and 2 bases, with 10 bases remaining between them. The CDR3 is 13 residues long. CDR3 sequence reads: CASSSRGAYEQYF. The CDR3 region has the DNA TGTGCCAGCAGCAGTCGCGGAGCCTACGAGCAGTACTTC.

In its sample, this clone was seen once. The chain is built from TRBV2 and TRBJ2-5, with TRBD1 matching 7 bases. The CDR3 is 15 amino acids. Germline values: CDR1 SNHLY, CDR2 FYNNEI. With V trimmed by 3 bases and J by 5 bases, 9 bases remained unmatched. CDR3 coding DNA: TGTGCCAGCAGTGATGGACAGACAGGGATTGAGACCCAGTACTTC. Protein: CASSDGQTGIETQYF. Filled out from reference TRBV2 and TRBJ2-5, the complete variable domain reads EPEVTQTPSHQVTQMGQEVILRCVPISNHLYFYWYRQILGQKVEFLVSFYNNEISEKSEIFDDQFSVERPDGSNFTLKIRSTKLEDSAMYFCASSDGQTGIETQYFGPGTRLLVL.

The chain has TRBV11-1 and TRBJ2-3; the D gene is possibly TRBD1 (6 bases). Trimming stripped 1 base from V and 1 base from J, with 9 bases between. CDR3 length: 15 amino acids. Germline V gives CDR1 SGHAT, CDR2 FQDESV (reference sequence). The CDR3 region has the DNA TGTGCCAGCAGCTTAGTCAGGGGTGGCACAGATACGCAGTATTTT. Translation: CASSLVRGGTDTQYF.

The chain uses TRBV29-1 and TRBJ1-2; possibly TRBD1 for D (5 bases). Germline V gene data show CDR1 as SQVTM and CDR2 as ANQGSEA. This CDR3 is built from 12 residues. Trimming removed 7 bases from V and 2 bases from J, with 11 bases in between. DNA of the CDR3: TGCAGCGACGGACAATACAACTATGGCTACACCTTC. This sequence encodes CSDGQYNYGYTF.

Here the CDR3 DNA reads TGTGCCAGCAGCTTCCGGGACAGGAGGGACATTCAGTACTTC. This translates into CASSFRDRRDIQYF. The gene calls are TRBV5-6 and TRBJ2-4, with 8 bases identical to TRBD1. CDR1 and CDR2 (germline): SGHDT, YYEEEE. The CDR3 sequence is 14 residues long. Losses at the gene ends were 2 bases for V and 8 bases for J; bases not matched to a gene: 6.

The chain joins TRBV19 to TRBJ1-6; 7 positions match TRBD1. Germline values: CDR1 LNHDA, CDR2 SQIVND (reference sequence). This CDR3 contains 15 residues. Germline trimming cut 5 bases from V and 7 bases from J; bases unmatched to any gene: 8. CDR3 in amino acids: CASSRWGRGNSPLHF. The CDR3 nucleotides read TGTGCCAGTAGTCGGTGGGGCAGGGGGAATTCACCCCTCCACTTT. Full variable domain (rest looked up from reference TRBV19 and TRBJ1-6): DGGITQSPKYLFRKEGQNVTLSCEQNLNHDAMYWYRQDPGQGLRLIYYSQIVNDFQKGDIAEGYSVSREKKESFPLTVTSAQKNPTAFYLCASSRWGRGNSPLHFGNGTRLTVT.

The chain couples TRBV11-2 to TRBJ2-2, with 8 positions matching TRBD2. The germline V gene encodes CDR1 SGHAT and CDR2 FQNNGV. The V and J ends lost 3 bases and 5 bases, in that order; junction bases with no gene match: 5. The CDR3 is 15 amino acids. CDR3 in amino acids: CASSFGGAATGELFF. The DNA of the CDR3 is TGTGCCAGCAGCTTCGGGGGGGCGGCGACCGGGGAGCTGTTTTTT.

This chain connects TRBV5-1 to TRBJ2-2; 11 bases match TRBD1. Germline CDR1 and CDR2: SGHRS and YFSETQ. The CDR3 spans 14 residues. After removal of 7 bases from V and 6 bases from J, the junction contained 5 bases not matched to a gene. Here the CDR3 reads CASGPGQGAGELFF. The CDR3 coding sequence is TGCGCCAGCGGCCCGGGACAGGGGGCCGGGGAGCTGTTTTTT.

The chain uses TRBV20-1 and TRBJ1-1, with 7 positions matching TRBD1. With 5 bases clipped from V and 6 bases from J, the junction kept 3 bases outside the gene matches. This CDR3 has 11 amino acids. CDR1 and CDR2 (germline): DFQATT, SNEGSKA (reference sequence). In DNA form, the CDR3 reads TGCAGTGCTCGGGACAGTGCTGAAGCTTTCTTT. It encodes CSARDSAEAFF.

The CDR3 loop reads CASSLDWAVGQNSPLHF. The DNA for the CDR3 is TGTGCCAGCAGTTTAGATTGGGCCGTGGGACAGAATTCACCCCTCCACTTT. The V gene is TRBV27, the J gene TRBJ1-6; 7 nucleotides match TRBD1. CDR1 is MNHEY, CDR2 SMNVEV, per germline (reference sequence). Unmatched junction bases numbered 11, after V lost 2 bases and J lost 7 bases. The CDR3 has 17 amino acids.

The chain recombines TRBV19 with TRBJ1-2; 7 bases match TRBD1. With 5 bases clipped from V and 3 bases from J, the junction kept 6 bases outside the gene matches. The V gene's germline CDR1 is LNHDA and CDR2 SQIVND (reference sequence). This CDR3 spans 14 amino acids. The CDR3 protein is CASSSGDSYYGYTF. CDR3 DNA sequence: TGTGCCAGTAGTTCGGGGGACAGCTACTATGGCTACACCTTC.

The J gene is TRBJ1-2, the V gene TRBV12-3 or TRBV12-4, with unresolved D. The CDR3 sequence is 11 residues long. V lost 4 bases and J lost 6, with 6 bases in between. CDR3 protein: CASSYFDGYTF. The CDR3 DNA reads as TGTGCCAGCAGTTACTTCGATGGCTACACCTTC.

This chain links TRBV5-5 with TRBJ2-2, with 7 bases that match TRBD1. Losses at the gene ends were 5 bases for V and 0 bases for J; bases not matched to a gene: 4. Germline V gives CDR1 SGHKS, CDR2 YYEKEE (reference sequence). The CDR3 runs to 15 residues. Here the CDR3 reads CASRQGQTNTGELFF. The CDR3 DNA sequence: TGTGCCAGCAGGCAGGGACAGACGAACACCGGGGAGCTGTTTTTT.

This rearrangement joins TRBV10-2 to TRBJ1-2, with 7 bases lining up with TRBD1. Looked up from germline, CDR1 is WSHSY and CDR2 is SAAADI. The length of the CDR3 is 15 residues. Losses at the gene ends were 0 bases for V and 4 bases for J; bases not matched to a gene: 5. This chain's CDR3 is CASSESNRGGYGYTF. The CDR3 bases are TGCGCCAGCAGTGAGTCTAACAGGGGAGGCTATGGCTACACCTTC.

The V call is TRBV2, the J call TRBJ2-7; 7 positions agree with TRBD2. Unmatched junction bases numbered 4, after V lost 8 bases and J lost 3 bases. From germline, CDR1 is SNHLY and CDR2 FYNNEI. The CDR3 loop spans 12 amino acids. CDR3 coding DNA: TGTGCCAGCCGGGGGGACCACTACGAGCAGTACTTC. Encoded protein: CASRGDHYEQYF.

The chain employs TRBV24-1 and TRBJ1-5, with 8 bases identical to TRBD1. The CDR3 has 15 amino acids. The germline CDR1 and CDR2 sequences are KGHDR and SFDVKD. With V trimmed by 3 bases and J by 3 bases, 3 bases remained unmatched. CDR3 DNA: TGTGCCACCAGTGATAGCAGGGGGCACAATCAGCCCCAGCATTTT. Translated: CATSDSRGHNQPQHF.

The chain is built from TRBV5-6 and TRBJ1-6; D may be TRBD1 (5 bases). Deletions cut 0 bases from V and 5 bases from J, with 6 bases between. Germline CDR1 and CDR2: SGHDT and YYEEEE. The CDR3 consists of 14 residues. The CDR3 spells CASSLVQDNSPLHF. CDR3 DNA sequence: TGTGCCAGCAGCTTGGTACAGGATAATTCACCCCTCCACTTT.

The chain links TRBV2 to TRBJ1-2; TRBD1 might be the D (5 bases). Germline loops: CDR1 SNHLY, CDR2 FYNNEI. The CDR3 runs 13 residues. Trimming left V 4 bases short and J 4 bases short, with 10 bases between. The CDR3 here is CASSAQGSYGYTF. The CDR3 bases are TGTGCCAGCAGTGCCCAGGGCAGCTATGGCTACACCTTC.

V and J are TRBV5-1 and TRBJ2-1; 7 bases agree with TRBD1. Germline V CDR1 and CDR2: SGHRS, YFSETQ. This CDR3 region has 15 residues. The trim removed 2 bases at V and 8 bases at J, leaving 10 bases unmatched. The CDR3 protein is CASSLIPDQGDEQFF. Here the CDR3 DNA reads TGCGCCAGCAGCTTAATCCCGGACCAGGGGGATGAGCAGTTCTTC.